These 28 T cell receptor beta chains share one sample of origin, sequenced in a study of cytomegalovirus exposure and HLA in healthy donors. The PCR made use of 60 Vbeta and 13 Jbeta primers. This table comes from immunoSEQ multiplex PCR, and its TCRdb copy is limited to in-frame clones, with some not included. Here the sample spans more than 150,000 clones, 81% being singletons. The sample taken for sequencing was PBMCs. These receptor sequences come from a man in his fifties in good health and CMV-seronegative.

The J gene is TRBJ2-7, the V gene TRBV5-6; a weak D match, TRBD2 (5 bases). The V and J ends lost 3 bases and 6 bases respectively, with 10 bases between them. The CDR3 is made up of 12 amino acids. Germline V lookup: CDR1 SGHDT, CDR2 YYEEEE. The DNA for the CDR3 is TGTGCCAGCAGCTATCCTGCGGGCGAGCAGTACTTC. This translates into CASSYPAGEQYF.

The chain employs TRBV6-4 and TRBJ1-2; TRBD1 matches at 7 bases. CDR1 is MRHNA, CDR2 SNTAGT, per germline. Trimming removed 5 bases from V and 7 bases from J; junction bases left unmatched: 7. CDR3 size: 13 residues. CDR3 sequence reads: CASSPQGFSGYTF. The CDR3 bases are TGTGCCAGCAGTCCACAGGGGTTTAGTGGCTACACCTTC.

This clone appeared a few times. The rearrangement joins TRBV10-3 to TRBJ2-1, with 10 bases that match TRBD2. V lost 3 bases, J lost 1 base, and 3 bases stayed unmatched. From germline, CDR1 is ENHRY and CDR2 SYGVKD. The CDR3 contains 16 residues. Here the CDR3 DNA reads TGTGCCATCAGTGAAGTAGCGGGGGGTTCCTACAATGAGCAGTTCTTC. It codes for CAISEVAGGSYNEQFF.

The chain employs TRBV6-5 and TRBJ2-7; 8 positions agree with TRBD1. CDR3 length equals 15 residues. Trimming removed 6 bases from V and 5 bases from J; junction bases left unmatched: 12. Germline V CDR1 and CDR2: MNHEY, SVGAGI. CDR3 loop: CASRSGQGMLDEQYF. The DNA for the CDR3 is TGTGCCAGCAGGAGTGGACAGGGAATGTTGGACGAGCAGTACTTC.

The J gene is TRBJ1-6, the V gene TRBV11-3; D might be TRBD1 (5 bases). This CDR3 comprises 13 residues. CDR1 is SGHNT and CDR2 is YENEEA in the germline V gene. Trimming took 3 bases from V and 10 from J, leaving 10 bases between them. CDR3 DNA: TGTGCCAGCAGCTTGGGAGGGGAATCACCCCTCCACTTT. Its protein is CASSLGGESPLHF.

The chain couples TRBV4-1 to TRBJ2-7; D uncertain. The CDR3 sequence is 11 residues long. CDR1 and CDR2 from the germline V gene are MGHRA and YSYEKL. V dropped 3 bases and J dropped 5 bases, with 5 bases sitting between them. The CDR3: CASSHENEQYF. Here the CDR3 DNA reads TGCGCCAGCAGCCATGAGAACGAGCAGTACTTC.

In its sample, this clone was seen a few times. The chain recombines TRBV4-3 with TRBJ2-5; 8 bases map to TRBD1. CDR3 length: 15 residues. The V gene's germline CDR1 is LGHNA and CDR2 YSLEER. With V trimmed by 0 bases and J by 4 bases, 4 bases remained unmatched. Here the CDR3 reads CASSQDAGGGETQYF. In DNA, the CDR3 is TGCGCCAGCAGCCAAGATGCAGGGGGCGGAGAGACCCAGTACTTC.

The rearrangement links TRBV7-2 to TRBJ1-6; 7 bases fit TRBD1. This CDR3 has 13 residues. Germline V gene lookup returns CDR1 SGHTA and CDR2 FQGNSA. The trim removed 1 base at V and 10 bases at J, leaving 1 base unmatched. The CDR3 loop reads CASSLDRGSPLHF. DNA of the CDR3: TGTGCCAGCAGCTTAGACAGGGGATCACCCCTCCACTTT.

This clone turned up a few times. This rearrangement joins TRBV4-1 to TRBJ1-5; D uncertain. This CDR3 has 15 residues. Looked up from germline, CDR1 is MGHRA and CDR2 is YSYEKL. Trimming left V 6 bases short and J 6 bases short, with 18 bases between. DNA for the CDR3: TGCGCCAGCAGACTAAAGGTAGGCTCTGGTCAGCCCCAGCATTTT. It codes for CASRLKVGSGQPQHF.

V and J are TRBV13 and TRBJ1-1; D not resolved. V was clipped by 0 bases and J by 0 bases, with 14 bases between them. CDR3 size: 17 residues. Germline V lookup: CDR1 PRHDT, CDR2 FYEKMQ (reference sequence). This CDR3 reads CASSLGRSGLLNTEAFF. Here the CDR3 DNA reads TGTGCCAGCAGCTTAGGTCGATCCGGACTGCTGAACACTGAAGCTTTCTTT.

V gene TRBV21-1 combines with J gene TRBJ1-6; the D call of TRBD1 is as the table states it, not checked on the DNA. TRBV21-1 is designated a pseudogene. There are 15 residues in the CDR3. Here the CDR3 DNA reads TGTGCCCAAGCTGGAGGCGGGACAGGGAATTCACCCCTCCACTTT. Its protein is CAQAGGGTGNSPLHF.

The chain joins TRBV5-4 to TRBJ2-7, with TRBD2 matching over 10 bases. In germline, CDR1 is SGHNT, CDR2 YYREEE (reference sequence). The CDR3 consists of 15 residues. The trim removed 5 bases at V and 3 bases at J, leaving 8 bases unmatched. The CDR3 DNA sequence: TGTGCCAGCAGGCCAGCCGGGACTAGCGTCTACGAGCAGTACTTC. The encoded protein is CASRPAGTSVYEQYF. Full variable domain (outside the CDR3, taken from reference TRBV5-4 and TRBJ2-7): ETGVTQSPTHLIKTRGQQVTLRCSSQSGHNTVSWYQQALGQGPQFIFQYYREEENGRGNFPPRFSGLQFPNYSSELNVNALELDDSALYLCASRPAGTSVYEQYFGPGTRLTVT.

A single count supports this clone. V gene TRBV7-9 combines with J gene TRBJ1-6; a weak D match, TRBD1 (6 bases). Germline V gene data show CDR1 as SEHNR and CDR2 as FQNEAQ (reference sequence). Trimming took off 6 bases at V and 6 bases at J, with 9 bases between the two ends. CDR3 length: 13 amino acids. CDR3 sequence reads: CASRADSNSPLHF. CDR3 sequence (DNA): TGTGCCAGCAGGGCGGACAGTAATTCACCCCTCCACTTT.

The CDR3 sequence: CASSPRRNSPLHF. The CDR3 nucleotides are TGTGCCAGCTCACCACGGAGGAATTCACCCCTCCACTTT. The chain has TRBV18 and TRBJ1-6; no clear D. V was cut by 1 base and J by 7 bases, with 5 bases left in between. There are 13 residues in the CDR3. Per the germline V gene, CDR1 is KGHSH and CDR2 is LQKENI. Looking up the rest from reference TRBV18 and TRBJ1-6 gives the full variable domain: NAGVMQNPRHLVRRRGQEARLRCSPMKGHSHVYWYRQLPEEGLKFMVYLQKENIIDESGMPKERFSAEFPKEGPSILRIQQVVRGDSAAYFCASSPRRNSPLHFGNGTRLTVT.

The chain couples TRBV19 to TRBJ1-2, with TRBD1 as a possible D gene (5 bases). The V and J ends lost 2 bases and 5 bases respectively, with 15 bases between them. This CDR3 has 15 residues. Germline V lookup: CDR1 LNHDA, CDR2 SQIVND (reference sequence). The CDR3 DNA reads TGTGCCAGTAGTATAACAGGAGATTCCGTATATGGCTACACCTTC. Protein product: CASSITGDSVYGYTF.

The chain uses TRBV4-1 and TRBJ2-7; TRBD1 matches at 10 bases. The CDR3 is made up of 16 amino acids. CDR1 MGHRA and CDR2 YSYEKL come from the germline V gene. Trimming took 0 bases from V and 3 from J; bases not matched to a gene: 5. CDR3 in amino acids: CASSQEGTGVGYEQYF. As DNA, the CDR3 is TGCGCCAGCAGCCAAGAAGGGACAGGGGTGGGCTACGAGCAGTACTTC.

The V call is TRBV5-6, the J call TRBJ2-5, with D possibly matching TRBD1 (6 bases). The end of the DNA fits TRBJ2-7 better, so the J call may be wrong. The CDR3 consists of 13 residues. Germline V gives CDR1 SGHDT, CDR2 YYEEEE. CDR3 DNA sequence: TGTGCCAGCAGCGGGGGACACACCTACGAGCAGTACTTC. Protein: CASSGGHTYEQYF.

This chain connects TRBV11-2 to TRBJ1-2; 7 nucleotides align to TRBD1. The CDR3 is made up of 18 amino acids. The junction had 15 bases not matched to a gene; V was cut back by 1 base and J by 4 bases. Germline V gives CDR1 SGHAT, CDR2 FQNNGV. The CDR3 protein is CASSLVFRSGGRAYGYTF. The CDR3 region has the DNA TGTGCCAGCAGCTTAGTCTTTAGATCAGGGGGACGTGCCTATGGCTACACCTTC. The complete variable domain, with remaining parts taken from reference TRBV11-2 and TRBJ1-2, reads EAGVAQSPRYKIIEKRQSVAFWCNPISGHATLYWYQQILGQGPKLLIQFQNNGVVDDSQLPKDRFSAERLKGVDSTLKIQPAKLEDSAVYLCASSLVFRSGGRAYGYTFGSGTRLTVV.

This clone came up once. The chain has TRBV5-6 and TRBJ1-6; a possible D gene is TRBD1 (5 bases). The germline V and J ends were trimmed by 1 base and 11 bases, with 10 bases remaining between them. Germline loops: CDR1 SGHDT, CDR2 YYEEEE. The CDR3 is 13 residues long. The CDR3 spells CASSLPGNPPLHF. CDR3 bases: TGTGCCAGCAGCTTGCCAGGGAATCCACCCCTCCACTTT.

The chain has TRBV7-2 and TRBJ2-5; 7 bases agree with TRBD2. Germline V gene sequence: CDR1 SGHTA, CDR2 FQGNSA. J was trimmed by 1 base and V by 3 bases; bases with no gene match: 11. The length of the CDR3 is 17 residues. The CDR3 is CASSFRLGRGSQETQYF. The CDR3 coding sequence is TGTGCCAGCAGCTTCCGGCTAGGGCGGGGGAGCCAAGAGACCCAGTACTTC. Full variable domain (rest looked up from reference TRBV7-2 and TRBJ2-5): GAGVSQSPSNKVTEKGKDVELRCDPISGHTALYWYRQSLGQGLEFLIYFQGNSAPDKSGLPSDRFSAERTGGSVSTLTIQRTQQEDSAVYLCASSFRLGRGSQETQYFGPGTRLLVL.

In DNA form, the CDR3 reads TGCGCCAGCAGCTTGGCCTTACTGGGGCGAGTCGGCTATGGCTACACCTTC. Translation gives CASSLALLGRVGYGYTF. The V gene is TRBV5-1, the J gene TRBJ1-2; D is possibly TRBD1 (5 bases). Germline V CDR1 and CDR2: SGHRS, YFSETQ. This CDR3 has 17 amino acids. The V gene lost 0 bases and the J gene lost 4 bases, with 19 bases spanning the gap.

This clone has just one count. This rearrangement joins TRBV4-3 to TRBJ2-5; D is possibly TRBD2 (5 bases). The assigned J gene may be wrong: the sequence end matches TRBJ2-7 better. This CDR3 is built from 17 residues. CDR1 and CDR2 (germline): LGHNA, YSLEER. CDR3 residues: CASSQDPASRPLYEQYF. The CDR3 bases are TGCGCCAGCAGCCAAGATCCGGCTAGCCGCCCCCTCTACGAGCAGTACTTC.

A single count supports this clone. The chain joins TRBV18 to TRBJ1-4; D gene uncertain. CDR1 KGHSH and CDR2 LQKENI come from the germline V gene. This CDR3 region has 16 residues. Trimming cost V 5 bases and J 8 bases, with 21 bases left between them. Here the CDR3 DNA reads TGTGCCAGCTCATCAATCCAGGTGAGGGAAGGCGAAAAACTGTTTTTT. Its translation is CASSSIQVREGEKLFF.

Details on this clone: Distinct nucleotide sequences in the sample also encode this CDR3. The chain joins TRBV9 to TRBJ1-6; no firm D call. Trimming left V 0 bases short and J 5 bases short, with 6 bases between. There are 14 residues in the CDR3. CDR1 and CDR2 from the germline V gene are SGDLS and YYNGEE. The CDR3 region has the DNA TGTGCCAGCAGCGTAGCTACGGATAATTCACCCCTCCACTTT. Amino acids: CASSVATDNSPLHF.

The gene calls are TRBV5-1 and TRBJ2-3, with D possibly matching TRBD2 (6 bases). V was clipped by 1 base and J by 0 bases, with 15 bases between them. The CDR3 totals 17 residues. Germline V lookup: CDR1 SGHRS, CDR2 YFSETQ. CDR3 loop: CASSLILGGASTDTQYF. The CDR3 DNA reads TGCGCCAGCAGCTTGATCCTCGGGGGAGCCAGCACAGATACGCAGTATTTT.

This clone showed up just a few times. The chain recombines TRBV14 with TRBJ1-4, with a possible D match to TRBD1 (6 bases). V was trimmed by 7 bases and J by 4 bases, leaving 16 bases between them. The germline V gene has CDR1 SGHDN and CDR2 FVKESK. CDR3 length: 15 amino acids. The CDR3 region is CASNGPGGLNEKLFF. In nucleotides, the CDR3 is TGTGCCAGCAATGGCCCGGGGGGGCTTAATGAAAAACTGTTTTTT.

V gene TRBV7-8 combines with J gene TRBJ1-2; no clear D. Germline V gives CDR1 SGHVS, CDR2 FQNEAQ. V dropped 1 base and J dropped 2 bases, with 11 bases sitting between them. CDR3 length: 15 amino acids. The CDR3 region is CASSLVLQANYGYTF. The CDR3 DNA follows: TGTGCCAGCAGCTTAGTGCTCCAGGCGAACTATGGCTACACCTTC.

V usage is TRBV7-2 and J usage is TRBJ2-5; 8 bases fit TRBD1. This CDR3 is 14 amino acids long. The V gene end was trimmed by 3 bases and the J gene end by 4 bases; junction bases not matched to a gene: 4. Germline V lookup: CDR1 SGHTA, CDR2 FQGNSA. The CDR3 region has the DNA TGTGCCAGCAGCTTCGACAGGGGTCGAGAGACCCAGTACTTC. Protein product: CASSFDRGRETQYF.